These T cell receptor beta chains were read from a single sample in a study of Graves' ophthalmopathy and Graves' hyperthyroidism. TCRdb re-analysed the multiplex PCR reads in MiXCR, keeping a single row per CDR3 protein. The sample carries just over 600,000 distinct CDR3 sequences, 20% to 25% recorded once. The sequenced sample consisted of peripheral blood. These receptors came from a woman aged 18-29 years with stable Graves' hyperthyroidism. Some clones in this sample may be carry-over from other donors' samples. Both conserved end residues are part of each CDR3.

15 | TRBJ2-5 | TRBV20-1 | CSANLGGQGGETQYF
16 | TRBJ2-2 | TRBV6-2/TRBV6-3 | CASSYPSASNTGELFF
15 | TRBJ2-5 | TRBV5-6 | CASSERTGGQETQYF
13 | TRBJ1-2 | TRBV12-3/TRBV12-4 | CASSDTGVYGYTF
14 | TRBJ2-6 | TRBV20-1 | CSAPRGRGANVLTF
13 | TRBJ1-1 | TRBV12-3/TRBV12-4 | CASSFMSDTEAFF
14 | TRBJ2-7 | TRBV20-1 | CSASGAEGAYEQYF
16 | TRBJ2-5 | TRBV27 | CASSFGRGDFQETQYF
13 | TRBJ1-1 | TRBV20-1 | CSAPRDRDTEAFF
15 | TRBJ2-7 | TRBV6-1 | CASRRPGTGGFEQYF
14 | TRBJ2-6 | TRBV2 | CASRYRAGANVLTF
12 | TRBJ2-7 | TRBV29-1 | CSVLQGAYEQYF
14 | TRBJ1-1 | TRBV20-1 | CSATGWTRNTEAFF
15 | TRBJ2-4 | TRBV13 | CASSRQGGSKNIQYF
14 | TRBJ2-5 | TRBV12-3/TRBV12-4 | CASSLALRVETQYF
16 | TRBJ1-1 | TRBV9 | CASSVGADRGNTEAFF
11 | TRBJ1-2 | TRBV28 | CASLLNYGYTF
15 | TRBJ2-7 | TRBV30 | CAWSGYRGSSYEQYF
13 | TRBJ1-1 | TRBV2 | CASSLGVATEAFF
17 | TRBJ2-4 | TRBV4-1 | CASSRETTGVPGNIQYF
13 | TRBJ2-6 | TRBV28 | CASTVSWANVLTF
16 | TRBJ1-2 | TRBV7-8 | CASSLVGGQTFYGYTF
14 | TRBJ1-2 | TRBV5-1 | CASSFRGSDYGYTF
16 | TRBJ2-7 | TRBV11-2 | CASSLERLAHSYEQYF
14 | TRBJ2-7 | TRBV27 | CASSPSPNYYEQYF
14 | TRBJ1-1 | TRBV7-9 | CASSQQALGTEAFF
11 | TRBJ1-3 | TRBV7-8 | CASISRNTIYF
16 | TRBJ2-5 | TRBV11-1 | CASSSNLAALQETQYF
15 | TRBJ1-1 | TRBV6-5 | CASSYSWQGNTEAFF
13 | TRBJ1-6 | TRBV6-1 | CASRLTGNSPLHF
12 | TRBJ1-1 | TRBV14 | CASSPRYTEAFF
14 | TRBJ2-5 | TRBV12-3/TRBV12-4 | CASNAGRTKETQYF
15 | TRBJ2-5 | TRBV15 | CATSRETGKSETQYF
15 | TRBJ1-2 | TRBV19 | CASSTTGSNDYGYTF
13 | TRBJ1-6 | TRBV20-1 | CSARDQANSPLHF
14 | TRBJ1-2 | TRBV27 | CASSPRTTNYGYTF
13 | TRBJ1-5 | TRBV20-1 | CSAKGQARWPQHF
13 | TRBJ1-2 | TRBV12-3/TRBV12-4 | CASSFQFLRGYTF
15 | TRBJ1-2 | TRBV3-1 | CASSQKQGPVYGYTF
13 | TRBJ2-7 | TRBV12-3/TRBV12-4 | CASSLSSVNEQYF
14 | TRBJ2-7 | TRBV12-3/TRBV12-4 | CASSLGTGPYEQYF
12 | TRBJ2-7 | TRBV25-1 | CASQGVAYEQYF
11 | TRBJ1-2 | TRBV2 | CASSDGVSGAF
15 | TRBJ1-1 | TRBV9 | CASSAVTGMNTEAFF
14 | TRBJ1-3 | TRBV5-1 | CASSWQGAGNTIYF